This T cell receptor (beta chain) was identified during a study of cytomegalovirus exposure and HLA in healthy donors. Regarding the study as a whole: The study designated about 160 TCR beta chains cytomegalovirus-associated. A classifier reportedly called cytomegalovirus status with high sensitivity and specificity.

Only one count was recorded for this clone. Its cognate antigen is unknown. Losses at the gene ends were 6 bases for V and 5 bases for J; bases not matched to a gene: 9. Germline V gene data show CDR1 as SQVTM and CDR2 as ANQGSEA. There are 13 residues in the CDR3. The donors were part of the validation cohort, which consisted of approximately 110 subjects and was separate from the first cohort of 670 or so subjects. Using immunoSEQ multiplex PCR, the repertoire was profiled, and TCRdb retains in-frame clones only, with some absent. The top ten clones hold around 2.8% of a sample with over 55,000 clones, roughly 90% of them seen once.

The sample consisted of PBMCs. V and J are TRBV29-1 and TRBJ2-5, with TRBD2 matching over 7 bases. This clonotype was obtained from a man between 18 and 35 years old in good health and CMV-seronegative. The CDR3 nucleotides read TGCAGCGTCCGGACTAGTGGTTGGGAGACCCAGTACTTC. It encodes CSVRTSGWETQYF.